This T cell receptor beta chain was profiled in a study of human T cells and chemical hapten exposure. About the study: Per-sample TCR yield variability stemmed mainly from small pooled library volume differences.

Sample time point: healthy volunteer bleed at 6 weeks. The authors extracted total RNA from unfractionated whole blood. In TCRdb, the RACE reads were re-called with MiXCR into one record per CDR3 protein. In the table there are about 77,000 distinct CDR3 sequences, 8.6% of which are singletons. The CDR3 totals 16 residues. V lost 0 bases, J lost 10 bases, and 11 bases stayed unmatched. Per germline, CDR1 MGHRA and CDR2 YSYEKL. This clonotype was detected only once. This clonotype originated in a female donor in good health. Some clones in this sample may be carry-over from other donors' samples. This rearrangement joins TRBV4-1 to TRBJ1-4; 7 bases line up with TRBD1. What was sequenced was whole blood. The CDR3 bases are TGCGCCAGCAGCCAAGAACTAGGGCAGGGGGTGGGAAAACTGTTTTTT. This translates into CASSQELGQGVGKLFF.